The TCR beta chain described here comes from a study of PD-1 blockade in classical Hodgkin lymphoma (dated by TCRdb to 2020 to 2022). As for the study more broadly: Nivolumab dosing was 3 mg/kg intravenously every 2 weeks, continuing until either disease progression or unacceptable toxicity. The study used CyTOF and TCR beta sequencing to define a peripheral blood immune signature of response to PD-1 blockade in classical Hodgkin lymphoma. Overall results and qualifications from the work: CD4+ but not CD8+ TCR diversity rose significantly by C4D1 (p=0.0027 vs p=0.16), most apparent in complete responders (p=0.02). Newly diagnosed patients were reported to have lower baseline TCR diversity than healthy donors, and relapsed/refractory patients were reported to have lower baseline TCR diversity still. Trial patients with a complete response had baseline diversity similar to that of newly diagnosed patients, while partial responders and progressors had significantly lower diversity. The study was restricted to a single clinical trial cohort, and the causes of repertoire differences, possibly disease activity or prior therapy, were left undefined. Diversity was lower in patients who began nivolumab less than 1 year after ASCT, so these patients were left out of later analyses to avoid confounding by immune reconstitution.

Turning to this clone: Its antigen remains unidentified. One base away there is no much larger clone; base qualities are not given.

The Qiagen DNeasy kit was used to extract genomic DNA both from unsorted PBMCs and from the negatively selected CD4+ and CD8+ fractions. Amplification of TCR beta CDR3 regions was done by immunoSEQ multiplex PCR with primers that anneal to V and J segments. A synthetic immune receptor repertoire was used to minimize amplification bias, and remaining bias was computationally removed after sequencing. The authors' pipeline ran thus. Repertoire diversity was quantified as the Shannon entropy index using custom Python scripts. Unsorted, CD4+ and CD8+ repertoires were examined separately, except in combined analyses, for which CD4+ and CD8+ sequences were merged in silico. A clone was considered expanded if an increase in frequency of at least 2-fold after treatment relative to C1D1 was found, and a pseudocount of 0.5 was applied to clones undetected at baseline. Clones with 0 or 1 copy at C1D1 were classified as singleton clones, and clones with 2 or more copies were classified as non-singleton clones. Clones expanded in unsorted samples were annotated as CD4+, CD8+ or unknown by matching protein sequences in sorted samples from the same patient. Wilcoxon tests were applied to paired samples to test diversity changes from C1D1 to C4D1. Imported from immuneACCESS, the table was reduced by TCRdb to in-frame sequences with V and J called. These copies leave out some clones; in studies compared against another copy, an unresolved V gene accounts for under half, and the cause of the remainder is not known. The V and J calls and clone size are taken from that table; D and trimming were inferred from the DNA. A total of 10,000 to 15,000 clones appear in this sample, about 80% of them only once. 0.93% of the sample belongs to the ten largest clones.

CDR1 and CDR2, per the germline V gene, are SQVTM and ANQGSEA. The CDR3 numbers 14 residues from cysteine through phenylalanine. Only the CDR3 portion is preserved as DNA: 42 bases, with reading frame beginning at the first base. According to the study, the label for this sample's time point signals: cycle 4 day 1 (C4D1), after 6 weeks of nivolumab. All trial patients had relapsed after autologous stem cell transplantation, with cohorts A, B and C differing in prior brentuximab vedotin exposure. A Miltenyi CD4+ T cell isolation kit was used for magnetic negative selection to purify CD4+ T cells from thawed PBMCs. The trial cohort comprised about 60 patients with relapsed/refractory classical Hodgkin lymphoma whose best overall responses were complete response, partial response or progressive disease. Trial patients were treated with single-agent nivolumab in the multi-cohort phase II CheckMate 205 trial. An independent review committee assessed best overall response by applying the 2007 International Working Group response criteria. Trial PBMCs were collected immediately before nivolumab initiation (C1D1) and during therapy at cycle 2 day 1 and cycle 4 day 1. Peripheral blood was collected in 8 mL Vacutainer Cell Preparation Tubes, from which PBMCs were isolated by centrifugation and then cryopreserved. Purified CD4+ and CD8+ fractions were generated only in cases for which an additional PBMC sample was available. Magnetically labelled cells were removed on LS columns in a quadroMACS separator, and the flow-through was retained as the purified fraction.

The source of this sequence is a human donor with classical Hodgkin lymphoma. This sequence uses TRBV29-1 and TRBJ2-7; 10 middle bases align to TRBD2. The material was CD4+ T cells from blood, obtained before the fourth cycle of nivolumab. The CDR3 corresponds to CSAQLLAGPYEQYF. The sequenced DNA is TGCAGTGCTCAATTACTAGCGGGGCCATACGAGCAGTACTTC.